This TCR beta chain was sequenced in a study of shared clonotypes between healthy human individuals. Repertoires were generated with immunoSEQ multiplex PCR, while TCRdb's copy carries only in-frame clones and drops some. This sample yields around 2.1 million clones, of which almost 96% are seen a single time; over 0.1% belongs to the top ten. Study-wide results and caveats: Only blood was sampled, and tissue TCR repertoires likely differ from blood ones.

Germline V lookup: CDR1 SEHNR, CDR2 FQNEAQ (reference sequence). V trimming: 1 base; J trimming: 9 bases; junction bases outside the gene matches: 1. The CDR3 is 13 amino acids. Comment on this clone: Its target is not known.

Sequenced input: naive CD4+ T cells sorted from blood. As to subset: CD45RA+ positively selected. The sequence derives from a man aged 18 to 35 in good health. The chain joins TRBV7-9 to TRBJ1-5; 9 bases fit TRBD1. The DNA for the CDR3 is TGTGCCAGCAGCTTAGACAGGGGGCGGCCCCAGCATTTT. It codes for CASSLDRGRPQHF.